This T cell receptor (beta chain) was profiled in a study of blood T cell repertoires in COVID-19. TCRdb's copy holds only in-frame clones and misses some; the assay was immunoSEQ multiplex PCR. In the table there are under 70,000 clones, 80% to 90% of which are singletons. This CDR3 is built from 16 residues. The germline V gene has CDR1 MNHNS and CDR2 SASEGT. The ends were cut back, 2 bases at V and 3 bases at J, with 17 bases in the middle. This receptor was identified in a man aged 50 to 59 with acute or convalescent COVID-19. The chain employs TRBV6-1 and TRBJ2-7, with a weak D call TRBD1 (6 bases). The sample was peripheral blood. The CDR3 region is CASSEIGTKAFYEQYF. The CDR3 DNA reads as TGTGCCAGCAGTGAAATTGGGACAAAGGCCTTCTACGAGCAGTACTTC.